These T cell receptor beta chains were read from a single sample in a study of technical replicates of blood from a few donors. TCRdb's table, derived via immunoSEQ multiplex PCR, lists solely in-frame clones and lacks some. Of some 62,000 clones in the sample, around 87% are singletons; the top ten hold approximately 5.2%. Sequencing input: PBMCs. These receptors were taken from a human donor in good health. Some clones in this sample may be carry-over from other donors' samples. Each CDR3 is given with its conserved first and last residue.

TRBV10-3	TRBJ2-7	CAISGTSGSSREQYF
TRBV6-5	TRBJ2-7	CASSYALAGTYEQYF
TRBV4-1	TRBJ1-2	CASSQIGQGVSGYTF
TRBV27	TRBJ2-4	CASKSTSLAKNIQYF
TRBV2	TRBJ1-1	CASSGQGVNTEAFF
TRBV10-3	TRBJ1-5	CAISETTGSTNQPQHF
TRBV6-6	TRBJ2-3	CASTGGSTDTQYF
TRBV4-3	TRBJ1-1	CASSQDRVENTEAFF
TRBV29-1	TRBJ2-1	CSVAGAISSYNEQFF
TRBV29-1	TRBJ2-3	CSAGREGGSTDTQYF
TRBV29-1	TRBJ2-6	CSVFSDINSGANVLTF
TRBV19	TRBJ2-1	CASSITGTSGNEQFF
TRBV18	TRBJ1-1	CASSPLTGSTEAFF
TRBV6-5	TRBJ1-3	CASSYSLEGAGNTIYF
TRBV12-5	TRBJ1-6	CASVGDNRALHF
TRBV4-1	TRBJ1-1	CASSQDTPRGGAFF
TRBV2	TRBJ1-1	CATRGGAGVNTEAFF
TRBV5-1	TRBJ2-3	CASSAGGYTDTQYF
TRBV4-2	TRBJ2-5	CASSQWTSAQETQYF
TRBV7-2	TRBJ2-7	CASRRNGLYEQYF
TRBV9	TRBJ1-2	CASSVGQGNYGYTF
TRBV4-3	TRBJ2-3	CASSQRQGLGADTQYF
TRBV7-2	TRBJ1-1	CASSLEPGGNTEAFF
TRBV19	TRBJ2-7	CASQGQSPTYEQYF